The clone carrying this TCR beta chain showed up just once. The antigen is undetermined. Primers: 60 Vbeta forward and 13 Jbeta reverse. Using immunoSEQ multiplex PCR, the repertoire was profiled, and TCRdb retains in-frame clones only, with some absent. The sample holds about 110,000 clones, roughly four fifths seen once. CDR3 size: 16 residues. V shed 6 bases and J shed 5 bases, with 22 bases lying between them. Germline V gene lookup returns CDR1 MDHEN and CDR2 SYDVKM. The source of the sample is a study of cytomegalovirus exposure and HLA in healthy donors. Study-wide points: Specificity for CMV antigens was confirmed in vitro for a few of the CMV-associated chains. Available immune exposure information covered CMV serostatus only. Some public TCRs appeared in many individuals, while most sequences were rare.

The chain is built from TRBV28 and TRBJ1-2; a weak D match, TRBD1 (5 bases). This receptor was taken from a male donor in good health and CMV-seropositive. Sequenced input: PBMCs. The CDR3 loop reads CASRPGLSTLGYGYTF. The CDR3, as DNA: TGTGCCAGCAGACCGGGACTCTCGACCTTGGGGTATGGCTACACCTTC.